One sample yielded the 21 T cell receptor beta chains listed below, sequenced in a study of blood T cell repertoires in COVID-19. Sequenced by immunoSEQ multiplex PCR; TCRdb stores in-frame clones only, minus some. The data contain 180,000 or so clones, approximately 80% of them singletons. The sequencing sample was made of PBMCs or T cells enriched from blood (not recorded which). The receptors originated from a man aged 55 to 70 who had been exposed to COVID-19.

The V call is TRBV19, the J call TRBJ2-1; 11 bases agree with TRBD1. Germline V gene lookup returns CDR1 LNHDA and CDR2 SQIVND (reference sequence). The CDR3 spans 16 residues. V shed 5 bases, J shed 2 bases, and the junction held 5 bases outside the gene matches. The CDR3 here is CASSDRDRGTYNEQFF. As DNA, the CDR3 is TGTGCCAGTAGTGACCGGGACAGGGGGACCTACAATGAGCAGTTCTTC.

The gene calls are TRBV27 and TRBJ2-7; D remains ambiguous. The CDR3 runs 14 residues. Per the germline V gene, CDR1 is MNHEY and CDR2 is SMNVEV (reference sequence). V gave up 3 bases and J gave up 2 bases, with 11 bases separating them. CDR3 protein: CASSFPRSPYEQYF. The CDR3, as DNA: TGTGCCAGCAGTTTTCCGCGGAGCCCCTACGAGCAGTACTTC.

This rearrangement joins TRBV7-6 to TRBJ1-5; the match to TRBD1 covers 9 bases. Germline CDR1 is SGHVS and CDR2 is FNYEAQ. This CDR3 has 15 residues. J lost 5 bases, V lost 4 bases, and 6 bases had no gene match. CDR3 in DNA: TGTGCCAGCAGCTCCGGGACAGGGACATATCAGCCCCAGCATTTT. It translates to CASSSGTGTYQPQHF.

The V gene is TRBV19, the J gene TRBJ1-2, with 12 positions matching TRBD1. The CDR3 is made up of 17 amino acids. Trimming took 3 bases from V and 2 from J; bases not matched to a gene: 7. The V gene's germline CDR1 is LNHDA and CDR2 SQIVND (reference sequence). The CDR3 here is CASSIRDRGRGNYGYTF. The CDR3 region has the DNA TGTGCCAGTAGTATCCGGGACAGGGGGCGTGGGAACTATGGCTACACCTTC.

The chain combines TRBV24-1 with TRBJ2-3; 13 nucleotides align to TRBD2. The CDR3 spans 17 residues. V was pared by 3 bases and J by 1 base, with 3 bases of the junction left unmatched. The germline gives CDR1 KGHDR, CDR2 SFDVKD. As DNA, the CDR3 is TGTGCCACCAGTGATCCCGGGACTAGCGGGGGCACAGATACGCAGTATTTT. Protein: CATSDPGTSGGTDTQYF.

CDR3 amino acids: CATQTGDEITYEQYF. In DNA, the CDR3 is TGTGCCACCCAGACAGGGGACGAAATCACCTACGAGCAGTACTTC. The rearrangement links TRBV9 to TRBJ2-7; 8 bases line up with TRBD1. This CDR3 is 15 amino acids long. The V gene's germline CDR1 is SGDLS and CDR2 YYNGEE. V shed 9 bases and J 2 bases; nucleotides not matched to a gene: 13.

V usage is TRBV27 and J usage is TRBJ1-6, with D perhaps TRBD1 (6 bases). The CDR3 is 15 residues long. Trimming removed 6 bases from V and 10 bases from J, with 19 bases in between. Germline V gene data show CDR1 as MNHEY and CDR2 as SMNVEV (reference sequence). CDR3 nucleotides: TGTGCCAGCAGGGGATGGGCAGGGGTTCAATCACCCCTCCACTTT. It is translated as CASRGWAGVQSPLHF.

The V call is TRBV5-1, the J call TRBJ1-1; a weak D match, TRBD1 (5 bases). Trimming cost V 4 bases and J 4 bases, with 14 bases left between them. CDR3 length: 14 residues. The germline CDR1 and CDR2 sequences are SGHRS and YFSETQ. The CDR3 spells CASSDGAGGTEAFF. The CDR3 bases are TGCGCCAGCAGCGACGGGGCCGGGGGCACTGAAGCTTTCTTT.

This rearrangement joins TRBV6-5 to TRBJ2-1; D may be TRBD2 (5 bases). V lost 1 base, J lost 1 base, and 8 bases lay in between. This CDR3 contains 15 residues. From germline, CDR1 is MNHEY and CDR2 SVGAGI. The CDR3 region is CASSYLRVSYNEQFF. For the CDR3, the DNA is TGTGCCAGCAGTTACTTGCGGGTATCCTACAATGAGCAGTTCTTC.

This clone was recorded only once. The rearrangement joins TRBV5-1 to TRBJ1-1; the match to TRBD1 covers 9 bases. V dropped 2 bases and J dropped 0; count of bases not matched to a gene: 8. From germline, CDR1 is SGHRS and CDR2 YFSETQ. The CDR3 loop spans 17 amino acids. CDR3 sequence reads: CASSFGPGQGLNTEAFF. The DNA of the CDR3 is TGCGCCAGCAGCTTTGGACCGGGACAGGGTTTGAACACTGAAGCTTTCTTT.

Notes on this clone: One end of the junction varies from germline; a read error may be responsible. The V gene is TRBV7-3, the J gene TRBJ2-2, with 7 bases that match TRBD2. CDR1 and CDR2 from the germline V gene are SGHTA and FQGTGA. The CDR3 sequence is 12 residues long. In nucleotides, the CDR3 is TGTGCCAGCAGTCAGACAAGCGGGGCGCTGTTTTTT. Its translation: CASSQTSGALFF.

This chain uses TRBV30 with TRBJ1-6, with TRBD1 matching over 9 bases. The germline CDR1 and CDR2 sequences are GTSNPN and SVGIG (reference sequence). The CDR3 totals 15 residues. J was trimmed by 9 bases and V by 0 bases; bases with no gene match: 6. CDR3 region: CAWSVRGTGSSPLHF. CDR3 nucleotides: TGTGCCTGGAGTGTAAGGGGGACAGGGAGTTCACCCCTCCACTTT.

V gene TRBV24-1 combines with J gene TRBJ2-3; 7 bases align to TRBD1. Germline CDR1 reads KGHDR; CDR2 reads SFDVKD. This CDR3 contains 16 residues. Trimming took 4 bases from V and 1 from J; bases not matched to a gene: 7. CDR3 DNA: TGTGCCACCAGTGACCCTCCCGGGACAGGCACAGATACGCAGTATTTT. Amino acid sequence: CATSDPPGTGTDTQYF.

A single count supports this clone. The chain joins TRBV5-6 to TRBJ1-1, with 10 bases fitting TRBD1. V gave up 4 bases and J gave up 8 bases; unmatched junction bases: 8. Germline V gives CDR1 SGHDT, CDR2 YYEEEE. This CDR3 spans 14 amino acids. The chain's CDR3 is CASSPDRGRAEAFF. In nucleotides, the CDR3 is TGTGCCAGCAGCCCTGACAGGGGGCGAGCGGAAGCTTTCTTT.

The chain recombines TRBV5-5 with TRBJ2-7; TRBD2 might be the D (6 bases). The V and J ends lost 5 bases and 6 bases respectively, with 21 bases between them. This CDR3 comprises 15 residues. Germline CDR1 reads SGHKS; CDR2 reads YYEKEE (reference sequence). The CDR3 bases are TGTGCCAGCAGGTTGCTTCCCGGGGGACCCGTCGAGCAGTACTTC. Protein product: CASRLLPGGPVEQYF.

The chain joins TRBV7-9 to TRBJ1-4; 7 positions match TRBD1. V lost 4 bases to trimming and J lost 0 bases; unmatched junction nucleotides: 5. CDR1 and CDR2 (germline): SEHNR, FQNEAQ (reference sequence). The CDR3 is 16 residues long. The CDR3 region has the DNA TGTGCCAGCAGCTCCGACAGGGTGACAACTAATGAAAAACTGTTTTTT. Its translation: CASSSDRVTTNEKLFF.

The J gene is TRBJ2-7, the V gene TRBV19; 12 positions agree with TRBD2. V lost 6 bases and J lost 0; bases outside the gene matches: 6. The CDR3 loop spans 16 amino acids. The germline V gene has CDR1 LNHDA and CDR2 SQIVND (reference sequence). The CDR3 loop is CASSFGLAGISYEQYF. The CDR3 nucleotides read TGTGCCAGTAGCTTCGGACTAGCGGGAATCTCCTACGAGCAGTACTTC. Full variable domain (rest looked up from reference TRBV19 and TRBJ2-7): DGGITQSPKYLFRKEGQNVTLSCEQNLNHDAMYWYRQDPGQGLRLIYYSQIVNDFQKGDIAEGYSVSREKKESFPLTVTSAQKNPTAFYLCASSFGLAGISYEQYFGPGTRLTVT.

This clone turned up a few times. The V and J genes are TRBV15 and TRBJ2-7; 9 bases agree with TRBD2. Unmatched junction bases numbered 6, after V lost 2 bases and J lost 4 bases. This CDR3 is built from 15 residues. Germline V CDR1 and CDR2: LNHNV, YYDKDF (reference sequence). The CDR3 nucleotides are TGTGCCACCAGCAGAAATCTAGCGGGGCGATACGAGCAGTACTTC. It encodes CATSRNLAGRYEQYF.

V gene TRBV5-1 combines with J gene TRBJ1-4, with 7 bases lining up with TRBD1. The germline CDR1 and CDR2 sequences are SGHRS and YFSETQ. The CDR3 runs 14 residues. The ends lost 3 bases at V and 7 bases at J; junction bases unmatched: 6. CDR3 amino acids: CASSSGTVSEKLFF. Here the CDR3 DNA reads TGCGCCAGCAGCTCCGGGACAGTCAGTGAAAAACTGTTTTTT.

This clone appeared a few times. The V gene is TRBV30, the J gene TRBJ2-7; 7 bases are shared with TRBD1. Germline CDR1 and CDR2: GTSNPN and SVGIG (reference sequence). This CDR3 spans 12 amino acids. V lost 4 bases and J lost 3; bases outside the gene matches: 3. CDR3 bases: TGTGCCTGGATTACAGGGGACTACGAGCAGTACTTC. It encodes CAWITGDYEQYF.

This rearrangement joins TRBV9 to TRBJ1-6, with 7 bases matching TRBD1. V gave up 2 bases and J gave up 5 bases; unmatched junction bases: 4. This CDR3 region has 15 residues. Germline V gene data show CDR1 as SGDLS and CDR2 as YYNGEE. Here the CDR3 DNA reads TGTGCCAGCAGCGTCGGGACAGAAAATAATTCACCCCTCCACTTT. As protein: CASSVGTENNSPLHF.